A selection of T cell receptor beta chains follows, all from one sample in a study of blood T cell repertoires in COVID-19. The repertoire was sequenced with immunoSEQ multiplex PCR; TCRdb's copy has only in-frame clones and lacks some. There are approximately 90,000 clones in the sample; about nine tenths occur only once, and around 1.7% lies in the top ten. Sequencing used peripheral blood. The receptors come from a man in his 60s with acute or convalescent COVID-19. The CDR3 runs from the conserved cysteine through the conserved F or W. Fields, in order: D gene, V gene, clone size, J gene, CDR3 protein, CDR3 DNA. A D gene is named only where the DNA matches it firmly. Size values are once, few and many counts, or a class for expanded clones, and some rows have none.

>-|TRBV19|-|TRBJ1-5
CASSVGTHTGGNQPQHF
TGTGCCAGTAGTGTCGGGACTCACACGGGTGGCAATCAGCCCCAGCATTTT
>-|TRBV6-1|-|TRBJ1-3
CASSEGGGRLHYGNTIYF
TGTGCCAGCAGTGAAGGGGGGGGACGGTTACACTATGGAAACACCATATATTTT
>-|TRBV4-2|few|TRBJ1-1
CASSQDPGKPNTEAFF
TGTGCCAGCAGCCAAGATCCCGGGAAACCCAACACTGAAGCTTTCTTT
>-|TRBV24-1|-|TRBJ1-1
CATSDLWGVNMNTEAFF
TGTGCCACCAGTGATTTATGGGGGGTCAATATGAACACTGAAGCTTTCTTT
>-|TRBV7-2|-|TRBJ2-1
CASSLGQDNEQFF
TGTGCCAGCAGCTTAGGGCAGGACAATGAGCAGTTCTTC
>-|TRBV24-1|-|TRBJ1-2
CATSDSQGIDGYTF
TGTGCCACCAGTGATTCACAGGGAATCGATGGCTACACCTTC
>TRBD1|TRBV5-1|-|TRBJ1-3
CASSGGQAGGNTIYF
TGCGCCAGCAGCGGGGGACAGGCGGGAGGAAACACCATATATTTT
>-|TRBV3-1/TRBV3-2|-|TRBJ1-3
CASSQGGGNTIYF
TGTGCCAGCAGCCAAGGAGGGGGAAACACCATATATTTT
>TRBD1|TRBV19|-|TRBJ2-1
CASCRDRGCYNEQFF
TGTGCCAGTTGTAGGGACAGGGGATGCTACAATGAGCAGTTCTTC
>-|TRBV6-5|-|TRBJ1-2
CASSRTVLNYGYTF
TGTGCCAGCAGTAGGACAGTCCTTAACTATGGCTACACCTTC
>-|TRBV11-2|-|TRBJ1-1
CASSPPGGVAFF
TGTGCCAGCAGCCCCCCGGGGGGGGTGGCTTTCTTT
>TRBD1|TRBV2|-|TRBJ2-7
CASSVLRDRAGEQYF
TGTGCCAGCAGTGTCCTCCGGGACAGGGCAGGCGAGCAGTACTTC
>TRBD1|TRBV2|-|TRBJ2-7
CASFLQGSYEQYF
TGTGCCAGCTTTCTACAGGGGTCCTACGAGCAGTACTTC
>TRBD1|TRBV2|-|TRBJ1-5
CASTDRGGNQPQHF
TGTGCCAGCACCGACAGGGGTGGCAATCAGCCCCAGCATTTT
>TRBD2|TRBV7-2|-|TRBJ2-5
CAGSSGGETQYF
TGTGCCGGATCTAGCGGGGGGGAGACCCAGTACTTC
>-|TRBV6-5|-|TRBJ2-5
CASSLLSLGGQETQYF
TGTGCCAGCAGTTTACTGAGCCTAGGCGGTCAAGAGACCCAGTACTTC
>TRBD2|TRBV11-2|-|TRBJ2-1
CASSSGLPSGGSEQFF
TGTGCCAGCAGCTCAGGACTACCTAGCGGGGGCAGTGAGCAGTTCTTC
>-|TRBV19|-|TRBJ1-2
CASSHEMLSSYGYTF
TGTGCCAGTAGTCACGAAATGCTTAGCTCCTATGGCTACACCTTC
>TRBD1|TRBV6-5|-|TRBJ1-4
CASIEGGQGNEKLFF
TGTGCCAGCATAGAGGGGGGACAGGGGAATGAAAAACTGTTTTTT
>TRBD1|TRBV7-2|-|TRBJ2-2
CASSLQQGSGTGELFF
TGTGCCAGCAGCTTACAACAGGGGTCGGGCACCGGGGAGCTGTTTTTT
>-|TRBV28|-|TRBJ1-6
CASRRGDDSPLHF
TGTGCCAGCAGAAGAGGAGACGATTCACCCCTCCACTTT
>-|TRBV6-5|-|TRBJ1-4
CASGLGGTNEKLFF
TGTGCCAGCGGTTTAGGGGGAACTAATGAAAAACTGTTTTTT
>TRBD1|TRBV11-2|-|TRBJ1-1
CASSHSGQGGMNTEAFF
TGTGCCAGCAGCCACTCGGGACAGGGGGGGATGAACACTGAAGCTTTCTTT
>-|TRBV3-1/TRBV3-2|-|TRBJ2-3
CASSPYTDTQYF
TGTGCCAGCAGCCCGTACACAGATACGCAGTATTTT
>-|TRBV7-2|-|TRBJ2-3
CASSLRTVDTQYF
TGTGCCAGCAGCTTACGGACAGTAGATACGCAGTATTTT
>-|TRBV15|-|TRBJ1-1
CATSSVGGGFTNTEAFF
TGTGCCACCAGCAGTGTAGGGGGTGGGTTCACGAACACTGAAGCTTTCTTT
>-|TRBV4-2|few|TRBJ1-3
CASSQAPNSGFGNTIYF
TGTGCCAGCAGCCAAGCGCCAAACAGCGGATTTGGAAACACCATATATTTT
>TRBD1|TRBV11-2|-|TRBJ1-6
CAIPSGTDFNSPLHF
TGTGCCATCCCGTCCGGGACAGATTTTAATTCACCCCTCCACTTT
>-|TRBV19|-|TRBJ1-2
CASSIVQWDSPNYGYTF
TGTGCCAGTAGTATAGTCCAGTGGGACTCCCCTAACTATGGCTACACCTTC
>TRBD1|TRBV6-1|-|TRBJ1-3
CASSELFTGGGNTIYF
TGTGCCAGCAGTGAGCTCTTTACAGGGGGTGGAAACACCATATATTTT
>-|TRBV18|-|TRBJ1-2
CASSRDRISNYGYTF
TGTGCCAGCTCACGCGACAGGATATCTAACTATGGCTACACCTTC
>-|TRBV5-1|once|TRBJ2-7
CASTAINSYEQYF
TGCGCCAGCACAGCGATCAACTCCTACGAGCAGTACTTC
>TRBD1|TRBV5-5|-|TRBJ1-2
CASSFTGVLGYTF
TGTGCCAGCAGTTTTACAGGGGTACTTGGCTACACCTTC
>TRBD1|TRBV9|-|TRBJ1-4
CASSPQGWTNEKLFF
TGTGCCAGCAGCCCACAGGGGTGGACTAATGAAAAACTGTTTTTT
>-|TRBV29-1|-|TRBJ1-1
CSVVGVIEAFF
TGCAGCGTCGTGGGAGTAATTGAAGCTTTCTTT
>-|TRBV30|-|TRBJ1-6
CAWSVPVLINSPLHF
TGTGCCTGGAGTGTACCTGTACTGATCAATTCACCCCTCCACTTT
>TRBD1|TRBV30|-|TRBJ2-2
CAWSPGTGGTGELFF
TGTGCCTGGAGCCCTGGGACAGGGGGGACCGGGGAGCTGTTTTTT
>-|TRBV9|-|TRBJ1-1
CASSGQERNTEAFF
TGTGCCAGCAGCGGACAGGAGAGGAACACTGAAGCTTTCTTT
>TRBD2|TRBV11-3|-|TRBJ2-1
CASSLGLAGAYNEQFF
TGTGCCAGCAGCTTAGGTCTAGCGGGCGCCTACAATGAGCAGTTCTTC
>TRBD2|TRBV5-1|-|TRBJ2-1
CASSPPSRGAGGPSYNEQFF
TGCGCCAGCAGCCCCCCTTCCCGGGGAGCGGGGGGCCCATCCTACAATGAGCAGTTCTTC
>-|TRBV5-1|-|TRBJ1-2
CASRDEGGYGYTF
TGCGCCAGCCGCGATGAGGGAGGCTATGGCTACACCTTC
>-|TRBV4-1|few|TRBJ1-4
CASSQVGLSNEKLFF
TGCGCCAGCAGCCAAGTGGGACTCTCGAATGAAAAACTGTTTTTT
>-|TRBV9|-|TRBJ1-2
CASSVGAPRGDGYTF
TGTGCCAGCAGCGTAGGGGCACCCCGGGGGGATGGCTACACCTTC
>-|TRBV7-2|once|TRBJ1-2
CASSLEVRGYTF
TGTGCCAGCAGCCTCGAGGTACGCGGCTACACCTTC
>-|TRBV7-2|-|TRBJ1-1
CASSLYRTRLNTEAFF
TGTGCCAGCAGCTTATATCGAACGCGGTTGAACACTGAAGCTTTCTTT
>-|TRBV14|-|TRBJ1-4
CASSQGLAGRPEKLFF
TGTGCCAGCAGCCAAGGTTTGGCAGGGCGGCCTGAAAAACTGTTTTTT